This section outlines one T cell receptor (beta chain) sequence together with its context. Study members were between roughly 18 and 100 years old and lived in roughly 24 US regions. The repertoire was sequenced with immunoSEQ multiplex PCR; TCRdb's copy has only in-frame clones and lacks some. The sample has fewer than 450,000 clones, 88% seen once; the top ten hold roughly 2%. Germline loops: CDR1 SQVTM, CDR2 ANQGSEA. The CDR3 runs 14 residues. J lost 8 bases, V lost 2 bases, and 5 bases had no gene match. This record belongs to a study of blood T cell repertoires in COVID-19. Across the whole study: Sites in the United States, Italy and Spain provided acute and convalescent COVID-19 samples.

The sequenced sample consisted of PBMCs or T cells enriched from blood (not recorded which). The chain is built from TRBV29-1 and TRBJ2-1; 11 bases agree with TRBD1. The sequence derives from a woman aged 35 to 49 with acute COVID-19. CDR3 sequence (DNA): TGCAGCGTTGAATTCTCGGGACAGGGGGATGAGCAGTTCTTC. It encodes CSVEFSGQGDEQFF.